This TCR beta chain was identified during a study of blood T cell repertoires in COVID-19 (dated by TCRdb to 2018 to 2020). In terms of the full investigation: The collaborator samples originated in the United States, Italy and Spain and spanned the acute and convalescent phases of COVID-19. The prospective study material was composed of cDNA or gDNA derived from T cells, B-cell-depleted T cells, or PBMCs. Deeply sampled blood TCRbeta repertoires from subjects exposed to, actively infected with, or recovered from COVID-19 were included in the dataset. The repertoires were released in a freely available public database intended as a resource for research on the immune response to SARS-CoV-2. The samples were drawn from two sources: the first 160 participants of the ongoing ImmuneRACE study, and over 950 subjects contributed by 6 global collaborators. Sample metadata almost always included a de-identified subject ID, COVID-19 status, age in years and sex. HLA class I and class II types, where available, came from metadata supplied by the sample provider rather than from assay-based typing.

Broad study findings and their caveats: Clinical and demographic metadata were provided uncurated, with the amount varying by source and participant.

The immunoSEQ Assay, a bias-controlled multiplex PCR, was used to amplify TCRbeta CDR3 regions from genomic DNA. Concerning the study's data processing: The number of nucleated cells in each sample was estimated by amplification of reference gene primers within the assay. To quantify the absolute abundance of each unique TCRbeta CDR3 rearrangement, sequence reads were collapsed and filtered. For each sample, productive Simpson clonality was calculated as the square root of Simpson's diversity index over productive rearrangements. TCRdb re-hosts the immuneACCESS table, in-frame sequences only. Its copies lack some clones; in the studies checked, an unresolved V gene accounts for under half of them, and the cause for the rest is not known. Clone size and V and J calls were adopted from that table, with D and trimming inferred from the DNA. Counted in this sample were 150,000 to 200,000 clones; 89% of them appeared once. Around 0.77% of the sample is in the top ten clones.

In regard to this clone: The antigen it recognizes is unknown. No base quality values were provided; no much bigger clone lies one nucleotide off.

Enrolling through a virtual design, the prospective study's participants ranged in age from roughly 18 to 89 years and lived across approximately 25 United States geographic areas. To assign participants to cohorts, the prospective study relied on clinical history that participants themselves reported in a screening survey and a study questionnaire. Recovered participants in ImmuneRACE Cohort 3 were defined as having two consecutive negative NP/OP PCR tests, clearance from a healthcare professional, or resolution of symptoms. In the prospective study, mobile phlebotomists collected whole blood, serum and a nasopharyngeal or oropharyngeal swab from each participant. Over a roughly two-month period, participants in the prospective study had the option of providing additional blood draws and questionnaires. Before DNA extraction, blood samples from the prospective study were shipped at room temperature or frozen.

The TCR originated in a young woman who had recovered from COVID-19. The specimen sequenced was PBMCs or T cells enriched from blood (not recorded which).

The CDR3 protein is CASSSPRMGNQPQHF. The base sequence is TGTGCCAGCAGTTCCCCGAGAATGGGCAATCAGCCCCAGCATTTT. This chain is built from TRBV28 and TRBJ1-5, with no confidently assigned D gene. Including cysteine and phenylalanine, the CDR3 has 15 amino acids. The DNA shown is the 45-base CDR3, in frame from base 1. A distance of 12 bases separates the germline ends of V and J, which lose 4 bases and 2 bases respectively. From the germline V gene, CDR1 is MDHEN and CDR2 is SYDVKM.